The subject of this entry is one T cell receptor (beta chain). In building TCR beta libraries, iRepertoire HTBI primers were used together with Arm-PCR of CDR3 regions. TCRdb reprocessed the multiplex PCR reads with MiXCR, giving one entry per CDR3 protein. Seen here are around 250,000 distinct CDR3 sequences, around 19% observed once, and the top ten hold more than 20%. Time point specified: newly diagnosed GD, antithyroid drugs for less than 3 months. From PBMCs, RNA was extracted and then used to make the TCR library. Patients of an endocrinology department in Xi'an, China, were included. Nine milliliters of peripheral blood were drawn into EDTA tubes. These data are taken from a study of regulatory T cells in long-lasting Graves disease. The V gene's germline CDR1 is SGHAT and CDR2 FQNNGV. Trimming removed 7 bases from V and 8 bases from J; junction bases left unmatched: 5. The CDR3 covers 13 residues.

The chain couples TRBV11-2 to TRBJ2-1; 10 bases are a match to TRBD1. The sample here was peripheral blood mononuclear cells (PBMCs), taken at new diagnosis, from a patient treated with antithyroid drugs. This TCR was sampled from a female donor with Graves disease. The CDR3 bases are TGTGCCAGCAAGGGACAGGGGAACCATGAGCAGTTCTTC. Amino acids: CASKGQGNHEQFF.